This T cell receptor (beta chain) was observed in a study of T cell changes during pregnancy in multiple sclerosis. The sample holds a few counts of this clone. The data were produced by immunoSEQ multiplex PCR, yet TCRdb's version contains in-frame clones alone and is incomplete. Seen here are around 69,000 clones, approximately 92% observed once, and the top ten hold approximately 2%. The CDR3 runs 13 residues. Trimming took off 4 bases at V and 1 base at J, with 7 bases between the two ends. The germline V gene encodes CDR1 LGHNA and CDR2 YSLEER. The V and J genes are TRBV4-3 and TRBJ1-1, with D hard to call. Material: peripheral blood, obtained in the second trimester of pregnancy. This sequence was found in a female donor in good health, enrolled as a control in a pregnancy study. CDR3 protein: CASSRHENTEAFF. The CDR3 DNA sequence: TGCGCCAGCAGCCGACACGAGAACACTGAAGCTTTCTTT.